A selection of T cell receptor beta chains follows, all from one sample in a study of blood T cell repertoires in COVID-19. Generated by immunoSEQ multiplex PCR, the TCRdb table keeps only in-frame clones and is missing some. The data show some 180,000 clones, approximately 88% seen once. The sequenced material came from peripheral blood. The receptors stem from a woman aged 40-49 years with COVID-19, enrolled during active disease. CDR3s include the opening cysteine and the closing phenylalanine or tryptophan. The D gene is left open where the match is weak. Clone sizes are given selectively: once, few, many, or a class where the clone is expanded.

cdr3_length	v_call	j_call	d_call	clone_size	cdr3_aa	cdr3_nt
13	TRBV18	TRBJ2-5	TRBD1	-	CASSPRGQETQYF	TGTGCCAGCTCCCCCAGGGGGCAAGAGACCCAGTACTTC
14	TRBV19	TRBJ1-5	TRBD1	-	CASSPRQGHQPQHF	TGTGCCAGTAGTCCTCGACAGGGGCACCAGCCCCAGCATTTT
13	TRBV10-3	TRBJ1-2	-	-	CAISGSGDYGYTF	TGTGCCATCAGTGGGTCTGGAGACTATGGCTACACCTTC
15	TRBV19	TRBJ1-5	TRBD1	-	CASSAGQGFNQPQHF	TGTGCCAGTAGTGCGGGACAGGGGTTCAATCAGCCCCAGCATTTT
11	TRBV5-4	TRBJ2-7	-	-	CASSLSDQQYF	TGTGCCAGCAGCTTGTCAGATCAGCAGTACTTC
17	TRBV27	TRBJ2-7	TRBD2	-	CASSLRTAGGRSYEQYF	TGTGCCAGCAGTTTACGGACTGCCGGCGGGAGGTCGTACGAGCAGTACTTC
13	TRBV3-1/TRBV3-2	TRBJ2-3	-	-	CASSQAGPDTQYF	TGTGCCAGCAGCCAAGCAGGGCCAGATACGCAGTATTTT
15	TRBV5-1	TRBJ1-4	TRBD1	-	CASSLGDRGLEKLFF	TGCGCCAGCAGCTTGGGCGACAGGGGGTTGGAAAAACTGTTTTTT
14	TRBV28	TRBJ1-5	-	-	CASRFPYSNQPQHF	TGTGCCAGCAGGTTCCCTTATAGCAATCAGCCCCAGCATTTT
13	TRBV10-1	TRBJ1-1	-	-	CASTSVMGAEAFF	TGCGCCAGCACCTCAGTAATGGGAGCCGAAGCTTTCTTT
15	TRBV7-2	TRBJ1-5	-	-	CASSLQQGNNQPQHF	TGTGCCAGCAGCTTGCAACAGGGTAACAATCAGCCCCAGCATTTT
14	TRBV29-1	TRBJ2-7	-	-	CSVEDRGSDYEQYF	TGCAGCGTTGAAGATCGCGGTAGTGACTACGAGCAGTACTTC
16	TRBV11-2	TRBJ2-1	TRBD2	-	CASSPNLAGQRNEQFF	TGTGCCAGCAGCCCAAATCTAGCGGGGCAACGGAATGAGCAGTTCTTC
16	TRBV11-2	TRBJ2-2	TRBD2	once	CASSFGGRAITGELFF	TGTGCCAGCAGCTTTGGCGGGAGGGCCATCACCGGGGAGCTGTTTTTT
17	TRBV5-6	TRBJ2-2	TRBD1	-	CASSLGGQGSNTGELFF	TGTGCCAGCAGCTTGGGGGGACAGGGCTCAAACACCGGGGAGCTGTTTTTT
15	TRBV6-5	TRBJ1-2	-	-	CASSYRQGYSYGYTF	TGTGCCAGCAGTTACAGGCAGGGCTACAGCTATGGCTACACCTTC
15	TRBV6-1	TRBJ1-1	-	-	CATRLTQGSGTEAFF	TGTGCCACACGGCTGACCCAGGGGAGTGGCACTGAAGCTTTCTTT
15	TRBV5-1	TRBJ2-2	TRBD2	-	CASTLGLVLAGELFF	TGCGCCAGCACTCTAGGACTAGTCTTGGCCGGGGAGCTGTTTTTT
13	TRBV15	TRBJ1-2	-	-	CATSTPYSHGYTF	TGTGCCACCAGCACACCTTACAGCCATGGCTACACCTTC
19	TRBV5-6	TRBJ2-1	-	-	CASSLYGPGVGRSYNEQFF	TGTGCCAGCAGCTTGTACGGTCCAGGGGTCGGCCGGTCCTACAATGAGCAGTTCTTC
15	TRBV29-1	TRBJ1-5	TRBD1	-	CSAQSGTGEGQPQHF	TGCAGCGCCCAGTCCGGGACAGGGGAAGGTCAGCCCCAGCATTTT
15	TRBV7-3	TRBJ1-2	TRBD1	-	CASSPNRQGGYGYTF	TGTGCCAGCAGCCCAAATAGACAGGGGGGTTATGGCTACACCTTC
15	TRBV5-4	TRBJ1-1	TRBD1	once	CASSPRTGETTEAFF	TGTGCCAGCAGCCCAAGGACAGGGGAGACCACTGAAGCTTTCTTT
15	TRBV14	TRBJ2-3	-	-	CASSQPRDFTDTQYF	TGTGCCAGCAGCCAACCTCGGGACTTCACAGATACGCAGTATTTT
15	TRBV6-5	TRBJ2-2	-	-	CASSYGEMVTGELFF	TGTGCCAGCAGTTACGGGGAGATGGTCACCGGGGAGCTGTTTTTT
10	TRBV27	TRBJ2-5	-	-	CASGPETQYF	TGTGCCAGCGGCCCCGAGACCCAGTACTTC
16	TRBV6-1	TRBJ1-5	-	-	CASSEYRGRGNQPQHF	TGTGCCAGCAGTGAATATCGGGGAAGAGGAAATCAGCCCCAGCATTTT
16	TRBV27	TRBJ2-2	TRBD1	-	CASSLLALQGSGELFF	TGTGCCAGCAGTTTATTGGCGCTACAGGGGTCCGGGGAGCTGTTTTTT
21	TRBV18	TRBJ2-1	TRBD2	-	CASSPVPVSSGSSVLHNEQFF	TGTGCCAGCTCACCGGTCCCCGTCTCTAGCGGGAGTTCGGTTCTCCACAATGAGCAGTTCTTC
16	TRBV24-1	TRBJ1-6	-	-	CATSESIRGYNSPLHF	TGTGCCACCAGCGAGTCCATTCGGGGATATAATTCACCCCTCCACTTT
12	TRBV19	TRBJ1-1	-	once	CASSLEVPGAFF	TGTGCCAGTAGCCTCGAAGTCCCGGGAGCTTTCTTT
17	TRBV4-1	TRBJ2-3	TRBD2	-	CASSQVTGGGRTDTQYF	TGCGCCAGCAGCCAAGTGACGGGGGGGGGACGCACAGATACGCAGTATTTT
17	TRBV5-1	TRBJ2-5	TRBD1	few	CASSGNPGQGVGETQYF	TGCGCCAGCAGCGGAAACCCGGGACAGGGAGTTGGAGAGACCCAGTACTTC
16	TRBV15	TRBJ1-3	TRBD1	-	CATSSSQGARGNTIYF	TGTGCCACCAGCTCAAGTCAGGGGGCTCGTGGAAACACCATATATTTT
15	TRBV28	TRBJ2-3	-	-	CASSLGQLVSDTQYF	TGTGCCAGCAGTTTGGGCCAACTAGTGTCAGATACGCAGTATTTT
17	TRBV27	TRBJ2-3	TRBD2	-	CASSSLKLAGVTDTQYF	TGTGCCAGCAGTTCCCTAAAACTAGCGGGGGTGACAGATACGCAGTATTTT
13	TRBV27	TRBJ1-2	-	-	CASSRGGGAGYTF	TGTGCCAGCAGTAGAGGGGGTGGAGCTGGCTACACCTTC